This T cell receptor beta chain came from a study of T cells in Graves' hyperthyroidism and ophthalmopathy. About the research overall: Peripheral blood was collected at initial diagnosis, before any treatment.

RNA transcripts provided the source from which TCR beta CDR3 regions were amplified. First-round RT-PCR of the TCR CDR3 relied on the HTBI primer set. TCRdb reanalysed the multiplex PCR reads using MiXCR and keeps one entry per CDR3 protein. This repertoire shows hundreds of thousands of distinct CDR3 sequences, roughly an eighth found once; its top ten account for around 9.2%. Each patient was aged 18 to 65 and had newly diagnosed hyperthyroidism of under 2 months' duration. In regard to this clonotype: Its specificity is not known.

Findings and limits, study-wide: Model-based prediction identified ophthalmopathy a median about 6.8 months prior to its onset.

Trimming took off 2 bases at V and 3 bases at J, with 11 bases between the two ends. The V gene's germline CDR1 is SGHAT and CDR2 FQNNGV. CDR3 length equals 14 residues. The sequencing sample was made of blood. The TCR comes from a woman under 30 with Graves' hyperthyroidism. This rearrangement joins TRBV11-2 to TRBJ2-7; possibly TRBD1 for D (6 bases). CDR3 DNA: TGTGCCAGCAGCTTAACCACAGGGAACTACGAGCAGTACTTC. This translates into CASSLTTGNYEQYF.